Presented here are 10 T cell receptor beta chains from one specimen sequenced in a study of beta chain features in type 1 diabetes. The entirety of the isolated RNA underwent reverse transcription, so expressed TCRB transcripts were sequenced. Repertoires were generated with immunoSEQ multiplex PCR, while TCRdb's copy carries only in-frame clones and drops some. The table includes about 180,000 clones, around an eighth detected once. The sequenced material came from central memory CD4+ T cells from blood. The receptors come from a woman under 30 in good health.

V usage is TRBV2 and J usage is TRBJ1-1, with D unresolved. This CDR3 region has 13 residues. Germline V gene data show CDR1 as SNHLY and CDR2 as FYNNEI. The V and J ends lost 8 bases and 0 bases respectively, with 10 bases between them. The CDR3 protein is CASQVHMNTEAFF. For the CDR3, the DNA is TGTGCCAGCCAGGTACACATGAACACTGAAGCTTTCTTT.

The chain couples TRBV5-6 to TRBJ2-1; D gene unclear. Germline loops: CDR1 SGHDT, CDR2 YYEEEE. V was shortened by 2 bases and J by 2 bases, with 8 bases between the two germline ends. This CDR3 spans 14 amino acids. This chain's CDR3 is CASSLGEPYNEQFF. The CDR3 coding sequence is TGTGCCAGCAGCTTAGGAGAACCCTACAATGAGCAGTTCTTC. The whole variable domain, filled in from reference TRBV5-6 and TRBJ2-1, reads DAGVTQSPTHLIKTRGQQVTLRCSPKSGHDTVSWYQQALGQGPQFIFQYYEEEERQRGNFPDRFSGHQFPNYSSELNVNALLLGDSALYLCASSLGEPYNEQFFGPGTRLTVL.

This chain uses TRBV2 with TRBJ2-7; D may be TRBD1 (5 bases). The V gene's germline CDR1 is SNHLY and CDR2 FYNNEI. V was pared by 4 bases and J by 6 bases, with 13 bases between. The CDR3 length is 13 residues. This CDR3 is CASSVTAVREQYF. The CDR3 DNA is TGTGCCAGCAGTGTGACAGCAGTACGCGAGCAGTACTTC.

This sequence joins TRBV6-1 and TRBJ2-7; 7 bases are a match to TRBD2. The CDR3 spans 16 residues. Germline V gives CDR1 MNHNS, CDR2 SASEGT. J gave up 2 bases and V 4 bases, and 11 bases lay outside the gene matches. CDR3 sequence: CASSVSVTSRAYEQYF. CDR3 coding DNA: TGTGCCAGCAGTGTCTCCGTGACTAGCCGAGCCTACGAGCAGTACTTC.

As DNA, the CDR3 is TGTGCCAGCGGCGGACAGGGACAATCCGGGCCCCAGCATTTT. It specifies CASGGQGQSGPQHF. V and J are TRBV19 and TRBJ1-5; 8 nucleotides match TRBD1. The CDR3 is 14 residues long. Germline loops: CDR1 LNHDA, CDR2 SQIVND (reference sequence). The J segment lost 9 bases and the V segment lost 9 bases, leaving 13 bases of the junction unmatched.

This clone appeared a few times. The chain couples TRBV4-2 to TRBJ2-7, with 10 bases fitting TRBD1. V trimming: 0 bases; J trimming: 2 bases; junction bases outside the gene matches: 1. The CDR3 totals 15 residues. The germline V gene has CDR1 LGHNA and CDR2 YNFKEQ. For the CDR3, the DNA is TGTGCCAGCAGCCAAGACGGGACAGGGGCCTACGAGCAGTACTTC. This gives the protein CASSQDGTGAYEQYF.

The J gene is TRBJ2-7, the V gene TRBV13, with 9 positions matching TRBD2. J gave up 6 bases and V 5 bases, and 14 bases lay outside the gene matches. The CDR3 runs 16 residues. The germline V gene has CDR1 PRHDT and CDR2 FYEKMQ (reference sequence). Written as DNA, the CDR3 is TGTGCCAGCAGCCCGGGACTAGCATTAGTAGTGAGCGAGCAGTACTTC. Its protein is CASSPGLALVVSEQYF.

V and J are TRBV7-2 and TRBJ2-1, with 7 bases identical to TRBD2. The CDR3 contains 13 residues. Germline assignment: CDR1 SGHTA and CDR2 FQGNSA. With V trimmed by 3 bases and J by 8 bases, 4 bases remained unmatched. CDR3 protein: CASSLAGVDEQFF. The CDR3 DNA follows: TGTGCCAGCAGCTTGGCGGGAGTCGATGAGCAGTTCTTC. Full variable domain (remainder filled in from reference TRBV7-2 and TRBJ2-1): GAGVSQSPSNKVTEKGKDVELRCDPISGHTALYWYRQSLGQGLEFLIYFQGNSAPDKSGLPSDRFSAERTGGSVSTLTIQRTQQEDSAVYLCASSLAGVDEQFFGPGTRLTVL.

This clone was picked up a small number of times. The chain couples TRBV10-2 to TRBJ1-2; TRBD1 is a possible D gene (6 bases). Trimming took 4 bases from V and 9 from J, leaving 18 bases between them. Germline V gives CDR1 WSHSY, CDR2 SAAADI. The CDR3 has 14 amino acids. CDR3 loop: CASSGQDVGFRYTF. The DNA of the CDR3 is TGCGCCAGCAGTGGACAGGACGTTGGATTTCGCTACACCTTC.

CDR3 in amino acids: CASSQGGQGADTQYF. CDR3 in DNA: TGCGCCAGCAGCCAAGGGGGACAGGGCGCAGATACGCAGTATTTT. The chain is built from TRBV4-1 and TRBJ2-3; 9 bases line up with TRBD1. The trim removed 1 base at V and 4 bases at J, leaving 3 bases unmatched. Germline values: CDR1 MGHRA, CDR2 YSYEKL. The CDR3 covers 15 residues.